This TCR beta chain was sequenced during a study of blood T cell repertoires in COVID-19. Study details: Sample material is recorded as cDNA or gDNA derived from T cells, B-cell-depleted T cells, or PBMCs.

Methods used by the authors: Amplification with reference gene primers provided the estimates of nucleated cell counts. Assay: immunoSEQ multiplex PCR; the TCRdb copy retains only in-frame clones and omits some. For V, J and clone size, that table is used; D and trimming come from the DNA. The sample holds under 250,000 clones, over 85% seen once. The CDR3 spans 14 residues. V was clipped by 5 bases and J by 3 bases, with 14 bases between them. Germline V CDR1 and CDR2: MNHEY, SMNVEV (reference sequence). Recruits, aged roughly 18 to 95 years, lived in about two dozen US areas. The V gene is TRBV27, the J gene TRBJ2-7; maybe TRBD2 (6 bases). Sequencing input: PBMCs or T cells enriched from blood (not recorded which). This TCR derives from a woman in her thirties with acute COVID-19. In DNA, the CDR3 is TGTGCCAGCAGTCCGGGACTGAAAGTCTACGAGCAGTACTTC. Residues: CASSPGLKVYEQYF.